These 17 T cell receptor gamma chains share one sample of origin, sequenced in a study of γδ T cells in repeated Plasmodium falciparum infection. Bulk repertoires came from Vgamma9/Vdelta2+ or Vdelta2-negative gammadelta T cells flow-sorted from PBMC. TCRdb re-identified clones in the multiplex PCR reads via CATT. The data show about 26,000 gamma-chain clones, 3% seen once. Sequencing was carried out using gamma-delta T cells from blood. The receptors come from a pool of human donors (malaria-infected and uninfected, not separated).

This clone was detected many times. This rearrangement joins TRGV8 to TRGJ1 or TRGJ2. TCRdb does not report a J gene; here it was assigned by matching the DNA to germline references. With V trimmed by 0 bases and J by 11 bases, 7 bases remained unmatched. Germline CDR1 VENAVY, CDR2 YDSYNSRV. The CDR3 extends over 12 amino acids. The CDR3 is CATWDRLSQKLF. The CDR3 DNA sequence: TGTGCCACCTGGGATAGGCTCAGCCAGAAACTCTTT.

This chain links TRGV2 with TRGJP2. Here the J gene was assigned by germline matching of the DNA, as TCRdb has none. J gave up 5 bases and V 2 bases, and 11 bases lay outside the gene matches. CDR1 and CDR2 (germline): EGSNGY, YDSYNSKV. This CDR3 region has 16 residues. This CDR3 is CATWDAGAGSDWIKTF. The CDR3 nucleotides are TGTGCCACCTGGGACGCAGGGGCGGGCAGTGATTGGATCAAGACGTTT.

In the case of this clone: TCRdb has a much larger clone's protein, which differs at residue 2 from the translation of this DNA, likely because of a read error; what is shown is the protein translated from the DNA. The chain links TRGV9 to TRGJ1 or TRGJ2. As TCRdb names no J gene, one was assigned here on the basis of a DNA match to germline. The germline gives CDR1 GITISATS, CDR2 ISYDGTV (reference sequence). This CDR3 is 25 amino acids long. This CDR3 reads CTLDSLRGLLPCNKFEHGAYYKKLF. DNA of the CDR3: TGTACCTTGGATTCTTTGCGGGGCTTGTTACCTTGTAATAAGTTCGAACATGGTGCTTATTATAAGAAACTCTTT.

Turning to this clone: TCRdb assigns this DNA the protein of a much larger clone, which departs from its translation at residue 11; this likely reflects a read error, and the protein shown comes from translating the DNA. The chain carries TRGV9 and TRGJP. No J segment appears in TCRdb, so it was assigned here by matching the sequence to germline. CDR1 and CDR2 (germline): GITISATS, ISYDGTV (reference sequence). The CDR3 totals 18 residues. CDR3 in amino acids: CALWEVVGKEFGKKIKVF. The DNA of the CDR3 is TGTGCCTTGTGGGAGGTGGTGGGAAAAGAGTTTGGCAAAAAAATCAAGGTATTT.

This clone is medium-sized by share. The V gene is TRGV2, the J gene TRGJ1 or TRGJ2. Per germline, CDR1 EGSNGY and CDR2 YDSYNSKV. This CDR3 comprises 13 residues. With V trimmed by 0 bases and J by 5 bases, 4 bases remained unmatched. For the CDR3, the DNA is TGTGCCACCTGGGACGGGCTCGATTATAAGAAACTCTTT. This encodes CATWDGLDYKKLF.

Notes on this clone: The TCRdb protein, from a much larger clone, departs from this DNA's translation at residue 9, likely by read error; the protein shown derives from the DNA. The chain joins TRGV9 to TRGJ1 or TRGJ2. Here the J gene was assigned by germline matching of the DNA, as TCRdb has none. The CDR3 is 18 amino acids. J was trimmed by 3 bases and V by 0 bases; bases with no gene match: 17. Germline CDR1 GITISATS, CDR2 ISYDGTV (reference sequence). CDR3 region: CALWEVRRIPTTYYKKLF. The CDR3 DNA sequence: TGTGCCTTGTGGGAGGTGAGGAGAATTCCGACGACTTATTATAAGAAACTCTTT.

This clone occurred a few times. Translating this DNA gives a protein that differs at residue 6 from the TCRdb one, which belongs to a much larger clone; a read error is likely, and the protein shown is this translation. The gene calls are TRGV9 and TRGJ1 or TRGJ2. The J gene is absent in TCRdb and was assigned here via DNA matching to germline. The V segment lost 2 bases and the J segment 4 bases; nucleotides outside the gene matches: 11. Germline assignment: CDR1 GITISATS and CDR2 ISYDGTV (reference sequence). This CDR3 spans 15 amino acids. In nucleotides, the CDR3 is TGTGCCTTGTGGGAGGCCCCAGAGGGATATTATAAGAAACTCTTT. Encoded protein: CALWEAPEGYYKKLF.

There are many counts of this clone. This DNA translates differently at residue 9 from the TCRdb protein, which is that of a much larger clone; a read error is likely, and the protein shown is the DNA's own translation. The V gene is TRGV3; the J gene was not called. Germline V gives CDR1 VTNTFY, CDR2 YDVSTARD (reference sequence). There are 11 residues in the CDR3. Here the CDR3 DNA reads TGTGCCACCTGGGACAGACATAAGAGACTCTTT. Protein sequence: CATWDRHKRLF.

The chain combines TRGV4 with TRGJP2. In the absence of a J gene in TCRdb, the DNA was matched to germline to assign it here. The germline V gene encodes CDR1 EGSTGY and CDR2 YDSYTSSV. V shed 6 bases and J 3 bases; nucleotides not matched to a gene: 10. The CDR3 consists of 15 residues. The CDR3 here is CATWTQVGSDWIKTF. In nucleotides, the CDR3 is TGTGCCACCTGGACACAGGTGGGTAGTGATTGGATCAAGACGTTT.

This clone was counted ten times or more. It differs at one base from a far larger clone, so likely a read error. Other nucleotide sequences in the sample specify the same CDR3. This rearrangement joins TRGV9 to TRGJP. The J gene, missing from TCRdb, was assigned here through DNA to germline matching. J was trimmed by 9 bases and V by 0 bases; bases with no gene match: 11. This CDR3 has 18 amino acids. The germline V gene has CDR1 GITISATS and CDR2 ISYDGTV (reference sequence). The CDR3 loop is CALWEVRTPRLGKKIKVF. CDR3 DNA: TGTGCCTTGTGGGAGGTGAGAACGCCCCGGTTGGGCAAAAAAATCAAGGTATTT.

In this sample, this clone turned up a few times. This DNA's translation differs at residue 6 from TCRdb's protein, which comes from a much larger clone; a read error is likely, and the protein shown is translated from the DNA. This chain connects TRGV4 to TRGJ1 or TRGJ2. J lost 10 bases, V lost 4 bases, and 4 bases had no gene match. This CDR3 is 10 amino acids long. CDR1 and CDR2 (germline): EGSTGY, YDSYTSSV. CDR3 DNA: TGTGCCACCTGGGACAAAAAGAAACTCTTT. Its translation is CATWDKKKLF.

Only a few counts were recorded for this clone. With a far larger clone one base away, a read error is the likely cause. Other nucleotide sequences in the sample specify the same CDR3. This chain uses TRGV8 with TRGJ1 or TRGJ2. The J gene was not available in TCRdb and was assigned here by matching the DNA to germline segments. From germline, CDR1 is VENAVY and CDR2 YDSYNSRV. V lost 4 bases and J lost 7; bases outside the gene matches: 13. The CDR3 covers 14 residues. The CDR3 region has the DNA TGTGCCACCTGGGACCGGAAAAATGAATATAAGAAACTCTTT. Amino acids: CATWDRKNEYKKLF.

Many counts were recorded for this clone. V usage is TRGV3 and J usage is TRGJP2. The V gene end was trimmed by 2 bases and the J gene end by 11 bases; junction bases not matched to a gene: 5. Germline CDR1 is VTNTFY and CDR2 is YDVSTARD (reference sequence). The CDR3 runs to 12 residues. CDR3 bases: TGTGCCACCTGGGACAACGTATGGATCAAGACGTTT. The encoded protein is CATWDNVWIKTF.

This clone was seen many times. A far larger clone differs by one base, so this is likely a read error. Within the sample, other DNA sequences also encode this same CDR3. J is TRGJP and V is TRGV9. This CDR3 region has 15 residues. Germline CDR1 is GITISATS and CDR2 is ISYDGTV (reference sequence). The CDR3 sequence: CALWESELGKKIKVF. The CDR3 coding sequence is TGTGCCTTGTGGGAGTCAGAGTTAGGCAAAAAAATCAAGGTATTT.

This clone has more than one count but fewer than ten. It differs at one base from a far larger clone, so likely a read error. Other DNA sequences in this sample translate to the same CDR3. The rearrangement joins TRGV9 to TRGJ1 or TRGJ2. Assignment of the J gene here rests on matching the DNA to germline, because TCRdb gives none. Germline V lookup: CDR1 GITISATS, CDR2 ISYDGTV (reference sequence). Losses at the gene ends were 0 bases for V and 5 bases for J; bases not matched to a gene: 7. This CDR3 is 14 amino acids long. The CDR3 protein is CALWEVGEDYKKLF. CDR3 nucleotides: TGTGCCTTGTGGGAGGTGGGCGAGGATTATAAGAAACTCTTT.

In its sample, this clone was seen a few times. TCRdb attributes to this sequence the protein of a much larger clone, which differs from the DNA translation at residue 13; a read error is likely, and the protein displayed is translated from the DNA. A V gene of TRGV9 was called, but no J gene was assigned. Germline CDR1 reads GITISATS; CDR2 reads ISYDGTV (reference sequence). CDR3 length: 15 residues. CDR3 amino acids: CALWEVRGGRYKRLF. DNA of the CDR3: TGTGCCTTGTGGGAGGTACGCGGGGGTAGGTATAAGAGACTCTTT.

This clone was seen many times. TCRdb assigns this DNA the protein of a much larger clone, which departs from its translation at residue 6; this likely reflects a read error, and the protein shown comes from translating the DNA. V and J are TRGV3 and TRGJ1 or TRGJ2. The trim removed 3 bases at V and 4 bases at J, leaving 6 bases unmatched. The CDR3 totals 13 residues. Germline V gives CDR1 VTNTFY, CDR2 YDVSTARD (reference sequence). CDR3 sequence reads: CATWDHRYYKKLF. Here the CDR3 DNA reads TGTGCCACCTGGGACCACAGGTATTATAAGAAACTCTTT.